This record looks at one T cell receptor beta chain sequence and its context. Its antigen is currently unknown. The data were taken from a study of T cells in Graves' hyperthyroidism and ophthalmopathy. Germline CDR1 reads SGHTA; CDR2 reads FQGNSA. The CDR3 extends over 15 amino acids. V was shortened by 11 bases and J by 7 bases, with 24 bases between the two germline ends. Study observations and caveats: Most thyroid-expanded clonotypes above 0.001 were also found in blood.

Disease lasting under 3 months, a NOSPECS grade of at least 4, and a Clinical Activity Score of at least 3 were features of the ophthalmopathy patients. Diagnoses used clinical symptoms, serum thyroxine and TRAb, thyroid ultrasound and orbital computed tomography. Fresh 10 ml peripheral blood yielded PBMCs. There were TCR beta CDR3 regions amplified from RNA transcripts. First-round RT-PCR with HTBI primers amplified the TCR CDR3 region. TCRdb used MiXCR to reprocess the multiplex PCR reads, holding one entry per CDR3 protein. This sample has roughly 280,000 distinct CDR3 sequences; about 15% occur once, and the top ten carry around 55%.

Sequencing used blood. This sequence joins TRBV7-2 and TRBJ2-1; tentatively, D is TRBD1 or TRBD2 (5 bases each). The TCR originated in an older woman with Graves' ophthalmopathy. For the CDR3, the DNA is TGTGCCTGGAGTGTCGGGGTAGGGACCGGGAATGAGCAGTTCTTC. Translated: CAWSVGVGTGNEQFF.